The 9 T cell receptor beta chains presented below share a single source sample, sequenced in a study of identical twins listed by TCRdb under 2016. The method behind the library was 5' RACE. Data came from an Illumina HiSeq 2000. TCRdb handled the public reads itself, with Q25 trimming in fastp and clone calling in MiXCR, and kept productive beta chains. Entries are consolidated by CDR3 protein sequence, retaining the most common genes and DNA. The sample table lists hundreds of thousands of distinct CDR3 sequences, around 24% of them with a count of one. The leading ten clones occupy 2.5% to 3.5% of the sample. The same sample was also studied in work on T cells expressing NK-cell markers.

The sample comprised CD4+ T cells sorted from blood. The receptor source for this set is a young woman in good health.

The J gene is TRBJ2-1, the V gene TRBV7-6; 8 bases agree with TRBD2. The CDR3 is made up of 16 amino acids. Per the germline V gene, CDR1 is SGHVS and CDR2 is FNYEAQ. J was trimmed by 8 bases and V by 1 base; bases with no gene match: 10. The CDR3 loop reads CASSLVSAGDSHEQFF. In DNA, the CDR3 is TGTGCCAGCAGCTTAGTGTCAGCGGGAGACTCGCATGAGCAGTTCTTC.

There are a few counts of this clonotype. The rearrangement uses TRBV12-3 or TRBV12-4 and TRBJ2-3; D may match TRBD1 or TRBD2 (6 bases each). Trimming cost V 6 bases and J 6 bases, with 16 bases left between them. CDR3 length: 14 amino acids. The CDR3 loop is CASRLTGLADTQYF. The CDR3 DNA is TGTGCCAGCAGGCTTACAGGGCTAGCGGATACGCAGTATTTT.

The chain combines TRBV5-6 with TRBJ2-1; 9 nucleotides line up with TRBD2. V lost 3 bases to trimming and J lost 6 bases; unmatched junction nucleotides: 7. The germline V gene has CDR1 SGHDT and CDR2 YYEEEE. The CDR3 runs 15 residues. The CDR3 DNA reads as TGTGCCAGCAGCTCAGCTAGCGGGATTAGCAATGAGCAGTTCTTC. It codes for CASSSASGISNEQFF.

This clonotype came up a few times. The chain is built from TRBV6-1 and TRBJ2-3, with 10 bases aligning to TRBD2. This CDR3 spans 15 amino acids. Germline trimming cut 10 bases from V and 4 bases from J; bases unmatched to any gene: 11. Germline CDR1 and CDR2: MNHNS and SASEGT. The CDR3 bases are TGTGCCATCACCTCGAGCGGGGGGGCTTCAGATACGCAGTATTTT. This translates into CAITSSGGASDTQYF.

This clonotype was counted a few times. CDR3 amino acids: CASSLDSIAGGHKGDTQYF. DNA for the CDR3: TGTGCCAGCAGCTTAGATTCTATAGCGGGGGGGCACAAGGGGGATACGCAGTATTTT. The chain uses TRBV11-2 and TRBJ2-3; TRBD2 aligns across 11 bases. Germline CDR1 and CDR2: SGHAT and FQNNGV. The CDR3 runs 19 residues. The J segment lost 6 bases and the V segment lost 0 bases, leaving 14 bases of the junction unmatched.

V and J are TRBV20-1 and TRBJ2-7, with a weak D call TRBD2 (6 bases). Trimming took 3 bases from V and 4 from J, leaving 10 bases between them. The CDR3 is 12 residues long. Looked up from germline, CDR1 is DFQATT and CDR2 is SNEGSKA (reference sequence). The CDR3 sequence is CSARGGVYEQYF. In DNA form, the CDR3 reads TGCAGTGCTAGGGGCGGGGTTTACGAGCAGTACTTC.

This rearrangement joins TRBV9 to TRBJ1-4; D is perhaps TRBD1 (6 bases). Germline CDR1 and CDR2: SGDLS and YYNGEE. There are 16 residues in the CDR3. V gave up 3 bases and J gave up 0 bases, with 12 bases separating them. The chain's CDR3 is CASSGVGGPTNEKLFF. Here the CDR3 DNA reads TGTGCCAGCAGCGGCGTCGGGGGCCCAACTAATGAAAAACTGTTTTTT.

J is TRBJ2-5 and V is TRBV29-1, with D possibly being TRBD2 (6 bases). Trimming cost V 7 bases and J 5 bases, with 17 bases left between them. The length of the CDR3 is 13 residues. Germline V CDR1 and CDR2: SQVTM, ANQGSEA. CDR3 loop: CSARDSPGETQYF. The CDR3 DNA sequence: TGCAGCGCCCGGGACTCCCCGGGGGAGACCCAGTACTTC. The whole variable domain, remainder taken from reference TRBV29-1 and TRBJ2-5, is SAVISQKPSRDICQRGTSLTIQCQVDSQVTMMFWYRQQPGQSLTLIATANQGSEATYESGFVIDKFPISRPNLTFSTLTVSNMSPEDSSIYLCSARDSPGETQYFGPGTRLLVL.

This CDR3 reads CSASGAGGILDTQYF. In nucleotides, the CDR3 is TGCAGTGCTAGCGGCGCGGGGGGAATTTTGGATACGCAGTATTTT. The chain has TRBV20-1 and TRBJ2-3, with 8 nucleotides matching TRBD2. J was trimmed by 6 bases and V by 3 bases; bases with no gene match: 11. CDR1 and CDR2 (germline): DFQATT, SNEGSKA (reference sequence). The CDR3 runs to 15 residues.